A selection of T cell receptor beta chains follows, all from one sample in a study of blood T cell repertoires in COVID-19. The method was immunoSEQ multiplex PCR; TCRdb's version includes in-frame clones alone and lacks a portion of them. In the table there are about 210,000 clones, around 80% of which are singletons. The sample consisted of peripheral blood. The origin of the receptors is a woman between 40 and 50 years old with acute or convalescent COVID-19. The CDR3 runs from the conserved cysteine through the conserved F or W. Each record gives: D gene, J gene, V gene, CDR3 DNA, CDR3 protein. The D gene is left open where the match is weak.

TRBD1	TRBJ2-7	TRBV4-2	TGTGCCAGCAGCCAAGATATAAACGGACAGGCACCCTACGAGCAGTACTTC	CASSQDINGQAPYEQYF
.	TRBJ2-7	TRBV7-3	TGTGCCAGCAGCGTTGGACAATCCTACGAGCAGTACTTC	CASSVGQSYEQYF
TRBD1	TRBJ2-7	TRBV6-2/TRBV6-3	TGTGCCAGCAGCTGGGACAGGGTAATCTCCGAGCAGTACTTC	CASSWDRVISEQYF
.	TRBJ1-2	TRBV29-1	TGCAGCGTGAGGGGGGGATCTAACTATGGCTACACCTTC	CSVRGGSNYGYTF
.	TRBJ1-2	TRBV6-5	TGTGCCAGCAGTTACTCGAACGGGAAGCATGGCTACACCTTC	CASSYSNGKHGYTF
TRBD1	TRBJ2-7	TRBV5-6	TGTGCCAGCAGCTTATTGGGGACAGTTTCTAACGAGCAGTACTTC	CASSLLGTVSNEQYF
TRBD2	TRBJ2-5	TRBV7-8	TGTGCCAGCACCCGGACGGGACTAGCGGAAGAGACCCAGTACTTC	CASTRTGLAEETQYF
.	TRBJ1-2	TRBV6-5	TGTGCCAGCAGCCCCCGACCGCTAGGTGACTATGGCTACACCTTC	CASSPRPLGDYGYTF
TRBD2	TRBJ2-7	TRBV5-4	TGTGCCAGCAGCGGAGCGGGAGATGACTACGAGCAGTACTTC	CASSGAGDDYEQYF
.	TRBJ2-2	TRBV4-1	TGCGCCAGCAGCCCAAGGGAGTTCGGGGAGCTGTTTTTT	CASSPREFGELFF
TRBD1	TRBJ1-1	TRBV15	TGTGCCACCTCTACCGGACAGGGGATAGGGAACACTGAAGCTTTCTTT	CATSTGQGIGNTEAFF
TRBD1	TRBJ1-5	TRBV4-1	TGCGCCAGCAGCCAAGTCAGGGGGCCTAATCAGCCCCAGCATTTT	CASSQVRGPNQPQHF
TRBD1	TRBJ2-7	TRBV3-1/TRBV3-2	TGTGCCAGCAGCCCGGGACAGACCCTATCCTACGAGCAGTACTTC	CASSPGQTLSYEQYF